This T cell receptor beta chain was profiled in a study of memory CD4+ T cells and cytomegalovirus serostatus. Per germline, CDR1 MDHEN and CDR2 SYDVKM. The CDR3 is made up of 13 amino acids. V gave up 2 bases and J gave up 3 bases; unmatched junction bases: 1. Sequencing was performed with immunoSEQ multiplex PCR; in TCRdb, only in-frame clones are kept and a portion is missing. The sample consists of around 57,000 clones, around 80% of them appearing once. Single viable CD3+CD4+CD8-CD45RO+ cells were sorted as the memory CD4+ T cells. The sample comprised memory CD4+ T cells from blood. V and J are TRBV28 and TRBJ2-7; 7 nucleotides agree with TRBD2. The sequence came from an adult in good health and CMV-seronegative. Some clones in this sample may be carry-over from other donors' samples. CDR3 amino acids: CASSLGGGYEQYF. Here the CDR3 DNA reads TGTGCCAGCAGTTTAGGCGGGGGCTACGAGCAGTACTTC.